This note documents a single T cell receptor beta chain sequence. In the authors' workflow: Reference gene primer amplification yielded estimated nucleated cell counts. Sequenced by immunoSEQ multiplex PCR; TCRdb stores in-frame clones only, minus some. V and J calls and clone size come straight from that table; D and trimming were deduced from the DNA. The sample lists 220,000 or so clones; around 82% were seen once. This sample stems from a study of blood T cell repertoires in COVID-19. Study background: Samples representing acute and convalescent COVID-19 were sourced from the United States, Italy and Spain.

Germline values: CDR1 GTSNPN, CDR2 SVGIG (reference sequence). Trimming took 0 bases from V and 4 from J; bases not matched to a gene: 1. The CDR3 consists of 13 residues. The chain combines TRBV30 with TRBJ1-2, with 8 bases aligning to TRBD1. Sequencing used peripheral blood. The TCR sequence derives from a woman aged 55-75 years with acute or convalescent COVID-19. The CDR3 DNA reads as TGTGCCTGGAGTGTCGGGACAGGCTATGGCTACACCTTC. This codes for CAWSVGTGYGYTF.